What follows are 21 T cell receptor beta chains derived from one specimen sequenced in a study of blood T cell repertoires in COVID-19. Method: immunoSEQ multiplex PCR; TCRdb's copy keeps in-frame clones and lacks some. Altogether 300,000 to 450,000 clones are present, roughly 89% being singletons, with the ten largest covering about 3.9%. The sample comprised peripheral blood. The receptors come from an older woman with COVID-19, enrolled during active disease.

The chain employs TRBV6-5 and TRBJ2-1; 9 nucleotides line up with TRBD2. V was pared by 6 bases and J by 9 bases, with 12 bases of the junction left unmatched. The CDR3 consists of 15 residues. The germline V gene has CDR1 MNHEY and CDR2 SVGAGI. The CDR3 DNA sequence: TGTGCCAGCAGGTCCGGGACTAGCCGGGACGCTGAGCAGTTCTTC. As protein: CASRSGTSRDAEQFF.

The chain uses TRBV29-1 and TRBJ2-7; 9 bases are shared with TRBD1. The germline gives CDR1 SQVTM, CDR2 ANQGSEA. J lost 5 bases, V lost 4 bases, and 6 bases had no gene match. The CDR3 loop spans 13 amino acids. As DNA, the CDR3 is TGCAGCGTTGGTGGGACAGGGTTCCACGAGCAGTACTTC. Translating it yields CSVGGTGFHEQYF.

This rearrangement joins TRBV6-5 to TRBJ1-1; tentative D call: TRBD1 (6 bases). CDR3 length: 15 amino acids. Between the trimmed V and J ends, which lost 8 bases and 6 bases, there was a span of 22 bases. The V gene's germline CDR1 is MNHEY and CDR2 SVGAGI. DNA for the CDR3: TGTGCCAGCCGGGCGGCAGGGGTCGATTCGGCTGAAGCTTTCTTT. Translating it yields CASRAAGVDSAEAFF.

A remark on this clone: Other DNA variants within this sample encode the same CDR3. The V and J genes are TRBV5-1 and TRBJ2-1, with 9 bases aligning to TRBD1. The CDR3 is made up of 14 amino acids. V lost 2 bases, J lost 6 bases, and 3 bases stayed unmatched. Germline V gene data show CDR1 as SGHRS and CDR2 as YFSETQ. The CDR3 DNA reads as TGCGCCAGCAGCTTACAGGGGGCAGGCAATGAGCAGTTCTTC. Amino acid sequence: CASSLQGAGNEQFF.

This chain links TRBV28 with TRBJ1-5; D is possibly TRBD1 (5 bases). In germline, CDR1 is MDHEN, CDR2 SYDVKM. The germline V and J ends were trimmed by 3 bases and 0 bases, with 9 bases remaining between them. The CDR3 consists of 15 residues. CDR3 nucleotides: TGTGCCAGCAGTTTCCGACAGTCTAGCAATCAGCCCCAGCATTTT. Amino acid sequence: CASSFRQSSNQPQHF.

The rearrangement joins TRBV19 to TRBJ2-5; a weak D match, TRBD1 (6 bases). V shed 7 bases and J shed 3 bases, with 18 bases lying between them. The CDR3 covers 15 residues. CDR1 is LNHDA and CDR2 is SQIVND in the germline V gene (reference sequence). The CDR3 sequence: CASTDWGSGEETQYF. CDR3 nucleotide sequence: TGTGCCAGTACCGATTGGGGGTCAGGGGAAGAGACCCAGTACTTC.

For the CDR3, the DNA is TGTGCCAGCTCAGCTCAGGGTGCCTACGAGCAGTACTTC. It encodes CASSAQGAYEQYF. The chain joins TRBV18 to TRBJ2-7; D possibly corresponds to TRBD1 (5 bases). Trimming removed 5 bases from V and 2 bases from J, with 10 bases in between. In germline, CDR1 is KGHSH, CDR2 LQKENI. The CDR3 totals 13 residues.

The V gene is TRBV7-9, the J gene TRBJ1-6; perhaps TRBD1 as D (5 bases). The CDR3 is 16 residues long. Germline values: CDR1 SEHNR, CDR2 FQNEAQ (reference sequence). V shed 5 bases and J shed 9 bases, with 20 bases lying between them. The CDR3 region has the DNA TGTGCCAGCAGCGCCACCTCCGGGACTGGCCGTTCACCCCTCCACTTT. Amino acids: CASSATSGTGRSPLHF.

The rearrangement uses TRBV7-9 and TRBJ1-4; maybe TRBD1 (6 bases). Germline V gene sequence: CDR1 SEHNR, CDR2 FQNEAQ (reference sequence). The CDR3 is 15 amino acids. The V end was cut by 5 bases, the J end by 7 bases, with 17 bases between. The CDR3 sequence is CASSPLGRGGEKLFF. The DNA for the CDR3 is TGTGCCAGCAGCCCCCTCGGCAGGGGTGGTGAAAAACTGTTTTTT.

This chain uses TRBV7-9 with TRBJ2-7; tentative D call: TRBD2 (6 bases). Germline V gene sequence: CDR1 SEHNR, CDR2 FQNEAQ (reference sequence). V was shortened by 6 bases and J by 2 bases, with 20 bases between the two germline ends. This CDR3 region has 16 residues. The CDR3 is CASSRVGSGVTYEQYF. CDR3 bases: TGTGCCAGCAGTCGGGTGGGGTCGGGGGTAACCTACGAGCAGTACTTC. Filled out from reference TRBV7-9 and TRBJ2-7, the complete variable domain reads DTGVSQNPRHKITKRGQNVTFRCDPISEHNRLYWYRQTLGQGPEFLTYFQNEAQLEKSRLLSDRFSAERPKGSFSTLEIQRTEQGDSAMYLCASSRVGSGVTYEQYFGPGTRLTVT.

The V gene is TRBV6-5, the J gene TRBJ1-1, with 9 nucleotides matching TRBD1. The CDR3 is made up of 13 amino acids. Germline CDR1 is MNHEY and CDR2 is SVGAGI. V was pared by 5 bases and J by 8 bases, with 6 bases of the junction left unmatched. Here the CDR3 DNA reads TGTGCCAGCAGTAGGGACAGGGTCGGCGAAGCTTTCTTT. Translation gives CASSRDRVGEAFF.

This chain links TRBV2 with TRBJ1-2, with D uncertain. Germline assignment: CDR1 SNHLY and CDR2 FYNNEI. The V end was cut by 3 bases, the J end by 2 bases, with 7 bases between. The CDR3 sequence is 13 residues long. As DNA, the CDR3 is TGTGCCAGCAGTGATTCGGGAAACTATGGCTACACCTTC. Its protein product is CASSDSGNYGYTF.

This clone was counted a single time. The V call is TRBV7-6, the J call TRBJ1-1; no reliable D call. CDR3 size: 14 residues. Germline CDR1 is SGHVS and CDR2 is FNYEAQ. V shed 3 bases and J shed 5 bases, with 13 bases lying between them. Here the CDR3 DNA reads TGTGCCAGCAGCTTTGGGTCGCAAGCGACTGAAGCTTTCTTT. This translates into CASSFGSQATEAFF.

This clone has only a few counts. V is TRBV5-1 and J is TRBJ1-2, with TRBD1 matching 9 bases. Germline CDR1 reads SGHRS; CDR2 reads YFSETQ. There are 13 residues in the CDR3. After removal of 4 bases from V and 6 bases from J, the junction contained 4 bases not matched to a gene. The CDR3 DNA reads as TGCGCCAGCAGCGCCGGGACAGGGAATGGCTACACCTTC. Amino acid sequence: CASSAGTGNGYTF.

The chain joins TRBV3-1 (or the pseudogene TRBV3-2) to TRBJ2-1; TRBD2 matches at 7 bases. From germline, CDR1 is LGHDT and CDR2 YNNKEL (reference sequence). V gave up 5 bases and J gave up 0 bases; unmatched junction bases: 7. The CDR3 totals 16 residues. CDR3 nucleotide sequence: TGTGCCAGCAGCTTCGTGGAGCGGGGCTCCTACAATGAGCAGTTCTTC. The encoded protein is CASSFVERGSYNEQFF.

A few counts support this clone. V gene TRBV13 combines with J gene TRBJ2-1; D is perhaps TRBD2 (5 bases). This CDR3 spans 12 amino acids. Germline values: CDR1 PRHDT, CDR2 FYEKMQ (reference sequence). Trimming removed 5 bases from V and 9 bases from J, with 11 bases in between. CDR3 sequence (DNA): TGTGCCAGCAGCCCAACTAGAGGTGAGCAGTTCTTC. It encodes CASSPTRGEQFF.

V usage is TRBV7-2 and J usage is TRBJ2-5, with 7 positions matching TRBD2. Germline V gives CDR1 SGHTA, CDR2 FQGNSA. Trimming at V came to 3 bases and at J to 2 bases, leaving 3 bases not matched to a gene. This CDR3 spans 14 amino acids. This CDR3 reads CASSFGGVQETQYF. The DNA of the CDR3 is TGTGCCAGCAGCTTTGGGGGGGTTCAAGAGACCCAGTACTTC.

Written as DNA, the CDR3 is TGCGCCAGCAGCACCGGGACAGGGACCACTAGCACAGATACGCAGTATTTT. Translation gives CASSTGTGTTSTDTQYF. This chain joins TRBV5-1 and TRBJ2-3; the match to TRBD1 covers 9 bases. Trimming at V came to 4 bases and at J to 0 bases, leaving 9 bases not matched to a gene. Germline V gives CDR1 SGHRS, CDR2 YFSETQ. The CDR3 runs 17 residues.

This clone was detected many times. The J gene is TRBJ2-2, the V gene TRBV5-4, with TRBD2 matching over 8 bases. Germline CDR1 SGHNT, CDR2 YYREEE (reference sequence). The ends lost 4 bases at V and 4 bases at J; junction bases unmatched: 0. The CDR3 covers 13 residues. CDR3 protein: CASSAGGTGELFF. The CDR3, as DNA: TGTGCCAGCAGCGCGGGAGGCACCGGGGAGCTGTTTTTT.

This clone has just one count. The chain carries TRBV3-1 (or the pseudogene TRBV3-2) and TRBJ2-7; D is ambiguous. Trimming pared 4 bases from V and 5 bases from J, leaving 6 bases between. This CDR3 is built from 11 residues. CDR1 is LGHDT, CDR2 YNNKEL, per germline (reference sequence). The CDR3 region is CASSRANEQYF. CDR3 nucleotides: TGTGCCAGCAGCCGCGCAAACGAGCAGTACTTC.

The chain recombines TRBV7-3 with TRBJ1-1; D remains ambiguous. The CDR3 runs 15 residues. Trimming left V 0 bases short and J 4 bases short, with 12 bases between. Germline CDR1 and CDR2: SGHTA and FQGTGA. This CDR3 reads CASSLTWQAFTEAFF. CDR3 coding DNA: TGTGCCAGCAGCTTAACTTGGCAGGCGTTCACTGAAGCTTTCTTT.